This T cell receptor beta chain was recovered during a study of cytomegalovirus exposure and HLA in healthy donors. Study findings and constraints: At a 0.05 false discovery rate, a later analysis found 16,951 TCR beta sequences to be associated with HLA alleles. Several top significant clusters appeared, in a later analysis, to be linked to common viral pathogens. DRB1 had the most TCR associations and HLA-C the fewest, a later analysis found, with rates varying by HLA locus.

Of note for this clone: The antigen is not known.

This PCR relied on a set of 60 Vbeta primers and 13 Jbeta primers. Libraries were prepared by immunoSEQ multiplex PCR; TCRdb keeps only in-frame clonotypes and omits some of them. This repertoire shows about 150,000 clones, around 9% found once; its top ten account for approximately 7.5%. V dropped 5 bases and J dropped 8; count of bases not matched to a gene: 8. The germline CDR1 and CDR2 sequences are LNHDA and SQIVND (reference sequence). The CDR3 covers 13 residues. This TCR came from a woman aged 40 to 50 in good health and CMV-seropositive. Specimen: PBMCs. This rearrangement joins TRBV19 to TRBJ1-2; 7 positions match TRBD1. The CDR3 spells CASSPRDRTGYTF. The CDR3 DNA reads TGTGCCAGTAGTCCTCGGGACAGAACCGGCTACACCTTC.